Sequencing of this TCR beta chain was carried out in a study of cytomegalovirus exposure and HLA in healthy donors (dated by TCRdb to the late 2010s). Broadly, across the study: An earlier analysis of 587 of the donors reported 276 Gb of sequence data and 95 million to 120 million unique TCR beta sequences obtained from about 170 million T cells. Because of strong linkage in the cohort, five DR-DQ haplotypes were treated as single units for association and clustering. Both class I and class II loci were covered by HLA typing, at four-digit resolution. The study aimed to test whether signatures of past pathogen exposure could be identified by cataloging public T cell receptors. A separate validation cohort of roughly 130 different subjects was used in addition to the roughly 620-subject first cohort. Of the roughly 390 genotyped donors, 65% to 90% were placed in the genetic ancestry cluster associated with self-reported Caucasian donors. To predict cytomegalovirus infection status, the study brought together high-throughput TCR immunosequencing, statistical association of individual TCRs with disease status, and machine learning. The number of typed donors differed by locus: about 629-630 for A, B, C, DRB1 and DQB1; 500 to 550 for DQA1; roughly 600 for DPA1; and 400 to 480 for DPB1. Rather than using new phenotypic data, the later analysis identified candidate immune exposures from TCR beta sequences and from how often those sequences occurred across donors. To study patterns of TCR occurrence, a later analysis re-analyzed previously published TCR beta repertoires from around 670 donors and added high-resolution HLA genotyping. An earlier analysis of 587 of the donors used high-throughput TCR beta sequencing to judge whether each TCR beta V gene segment behaved as functional or pseudogenic. Among 300 to 500 genotyped donors of the cohort, an average of approximately 220,000 unique TCR beta nucleotide sequences was sequenced per donor, of which roughly 18% were non-productive. Using immunosequencing, the study profiled T cell repertoires from fewer than 700 subjects and related those repertoires to cytomegalovirus serostatus. Donor age, sex, ethnicity and CMV serostatus were compiled together with the repertoire data. A later genetic analysis used genome-wide SNP genotypes for about 55% of the 666 donors, treating that subset as a discovery cohort. All discovery cohort repertoires had been generated using a single sequencing platform. An early release covering roughly 580 HLA-typed donors comprised 250 to 350 gigabases of sequencing data and approximately 80 million unique TCR sequences. Study-wide findings and limitations: Because counts were too low, under 20 rarely observed V segments, including chromosome 9 orphons, were left out of the earlier analysis of approximately 500 of the donors. In an earlier analysis of about 600 of the donors, most TCR beta V segments appeared in productive rearrangements about 87% or about 30% of the time, broadly matching IMGT annotations. In a later analysis, 16,951 TCR beta sequences were associated with specific HLA alleles at a false discovery rate of 0.05. A later analysis found that TCR association rates varied across HLA loci, with DRB1 alleles showing the most associated TCRs and HLA-C alleles the fewest. Most TCR sequences were observed very rarely across donors, whereas some public TCRs were present in many individuals. A later analysis found that HLA-associated TCR beta chains were more clonally expanded and had lower generation probabilities than equally common non-associated chains. Strong co-occurrence of HLA alleles, especially DR and DQ, made assigning TCR associations to individual alleles difficult. Only TCR beta chains were sequenced in this cohort, and the absence of alpha or paired-chain data limited detectable features. Correlated functional status among segregating V segments might reflect linkage disequilibrium, but an unknown experimental factor could not be ruled out. V-gene and J-gene trimming of TCR beta chains was associated with a missense DCLRE1C variant in a later genetic analysis, and the association was replicated in an independent cohort. A group of highly shared sequence variants was considered likely to be a technical artifact of the sequencing pipeline. In a later analysis, several top co-occurrence clusters were reported to appear linked to parvovirus B19, influenza, CMV and Epstein-Barr virus. HLA typing was unavailable for some donors at each locus, so association tests used only the typed subset. According to the authors, the approach could potentially be generalized to other disease states and immunological phenotypes. In vitro tests confirmed that a few of the cytomegalovirus-associated TCR beta chains recognize cytomegalovirus antigens. The study listed 164 TCR beta chains as associated with cytomegalovirus. The only immune exposure information available for the cohort was CMV serostatus. According to a later analysis, most CMV-associated TCR beta chains appeared to be HLA-restricted, and the HLA associations seemed to be driven largely by CMV exposure. According to a later genetic analysis, donors in an Asian-associated ancestry cluster had fewer N-insertions in productive TCRs than the approximately 700-donor mean. Some IMGT-functional V segments, including TRBV6-2 and TRBV6-3, could not be distinguished by the 87-base-pair reads and were therefore excluded. Roughly uniform sequencing depth across donors was assumed in presence/absence analyses, although this assumption may not hold. The classifier was reported to diagnose cytomegalovirus status with high specificity and sensitivity in both the original and validation cohorts. A further reported finding was that TCR beta sequences accurately predicted the HLA-A and HLA-B alleles for most subjects in the first cohort.

Worth noting for this clone: Its recognized antigen is unknown. Base qualities are not recorded, but no much larger clone differs from it by a single base.

Preparation of the library involved the immunoSEQ multiplex PCR assay. A mixture of 60 forward primers for TCR Vbeta segments and 13 reverse primers for TCR Jbeta segments was used in the multiplex PCR. The CDR3 region of rearranged TCR beta genes was amplified from genomic DNA by a multiplex PCR assay. Amplified TCR beta libraries were sequenced as 87-base-pair reads on the Illumina HiSeq System. The study's own analysis went as follows. A later analysis tallied 80 million to 95 million unique TCR beta chains across the roughly 610 repertoires, and about 10 million of those chains were shared by two or more donors. Raw reads were error-corrected and collapsed into unique sequences by a nearest-neighbor algorithm in which closely related sequences were merged to remove PCR and sequencing errors. V, D and J gene segments were assigned by aligning CDR3 sequences to IMGT reference sequences. For a sequence to be retained, at least a six-nucleotide match to both a V gene segment and a J gene segment was required. A rearrangement counted as productive if the CDR3 had no stop codons and remained in frame with V and J, and every other rearrangement counted as non-productive. CDR3 was defined by IMGT convention, running from the second conserved V-encoded cysteine to the conserved J-encoded phenylalanine. The earlier analysis of a few hundred of the donors excluded any sequence lacking an unambiguous match to a single V gene segment. In an earlier analysis of 587 of the donors, a V segment was called functional when productive rearrangements were above 56.7%, and segregating when the standard deviation between donors exceeded 5%. A statistical classification framework was built to diagnose cytomegalovirus status from the catalog of TCR beta chain sequences. A later analysis assigned V and J genes by comparing TCR nucleotide sequences with IMGT/GENE-DB human TR gene sequences. Using the TCRdist pipeline, a later analysis assigned CDR3 sequences along with most-parsimonious VDJ recombination scenarios. In a later analysis, each TCR beta chain was defined by its CDR3 amino acid sequence together with its V-gene family, and reads without a unique V-gene family were excluded. To address suspected cross-contamination and a sequencing artifact, a later analysis removed 592 highly shared, low-generation-probability nucleotide sequences. For each public chain, a later analysis derived a clonal expansion index from normalized ranks of inferred template counts within each repertoire. Generation probabilities in a later analysis came from a VDJ recombination model fitted to out-of-frame rearrangements, and those results were checked against IGoR. Hypergeometric tests were used in a later analysis to score TCR-TCR, TCR-HLA and TCR-CMV co-occurrence, with a repertoire-size bias correction applied to the TCR pairs. In a later analysis, false discovery rates were estimated by permuting HLA or CMV assignments 20 times. In a later analysis, co-occurring TCRs were grouped using DBSCAN, with TCRdist sequence similarity added in when clustering inside HLA-allele-positive subsets. Repertoires with fewer than 30,000 or more than 120,000 public chains were left out of co-occurrence clustering, as were four to six repertoires with anomalous nucleotide sharing. TCRdb re-hosts the immuneACCESS table, in-frame sequences only. Its copies lack some clones; in the studies checked, an unresolved V gene accounts for under half of them, and the cause for the rest is not known. The DNA was the basis for D and trimming; V, J and clone size are from that table. This sample gives about 160,000 clones in total; 81% of them show up just once. In total, the top ten clones hold less than 15% of the sample.

The cohort consisted of 666 healthy bone marrow donors. Cohort members were all nominally healthy when sampled, although unrecorded immune exposures were likely present. The donor was CMV seronegative and was included in the group of 352 seronegative cohort members. A peripheral blood sample was collected from each donor, and TCR beta sequencing was performed on peripheral blood mononuclear cells. The Qiagen DNeasy Blood Extraction Kit was used to extract genomic DNA from the blood cell samples. Inclusive of the bounding cysteine and phenylalanine, the CDR3 is 13 residues long. CDR3 DNA is the only sequence kept; it has 39 bases, read in frame from the first base. CDR1 SGHTA and CDR2 FQGNSA are derived from the germline V gene. V was cut back by 5 bases and J by 3 bases, leaving a gap of 11 bases between them.

The sequenced material came from PBMCs. The receptor was derived from a woman aged 45-65 years in good health and CMV-seronegative. This chain joins TRBV7-2 to TRBJ2-7, with TRBD2 tentatively as D gene (6 bases match). The encoded CDR3 is CASSRDSFYEQYF. At the DNA level, the sequence is TGTGCCAGCAGCCGGGACTCTTTCTACGAGCAGTACTTC.